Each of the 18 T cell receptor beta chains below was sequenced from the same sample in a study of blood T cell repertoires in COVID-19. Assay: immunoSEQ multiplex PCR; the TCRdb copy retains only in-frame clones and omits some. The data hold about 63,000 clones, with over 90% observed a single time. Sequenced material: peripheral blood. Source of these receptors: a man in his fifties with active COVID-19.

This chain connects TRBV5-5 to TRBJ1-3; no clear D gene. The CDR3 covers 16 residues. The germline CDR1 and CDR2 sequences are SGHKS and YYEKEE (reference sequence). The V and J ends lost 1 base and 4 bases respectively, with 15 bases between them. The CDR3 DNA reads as TGTGCCAGCAGCTTGAGTCGGACTGCGGGCGGAAACACCATATATTTT. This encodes CASSLSRTAGGNTIYF. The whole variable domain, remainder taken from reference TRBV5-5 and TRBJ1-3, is DAGVTQSPTHLIKTRGQQVTLRCSPISGHKSVSWYQQVLGQGPQFIFQYYEKEERGRGNFPDRFSARQFPNYSSELNVNALLLGDSALYLCASSLSRTAGGNTIYFGEGSWLTVV.

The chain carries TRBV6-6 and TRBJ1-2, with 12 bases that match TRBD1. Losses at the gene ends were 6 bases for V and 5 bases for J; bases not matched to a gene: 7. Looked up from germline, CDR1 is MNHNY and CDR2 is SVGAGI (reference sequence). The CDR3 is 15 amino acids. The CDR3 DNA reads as TGTGCCAGCAGCTCGGGACAGGGGGCCCGGTATGGCTACACCTTC. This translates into CASSSGQGARYGYTF.

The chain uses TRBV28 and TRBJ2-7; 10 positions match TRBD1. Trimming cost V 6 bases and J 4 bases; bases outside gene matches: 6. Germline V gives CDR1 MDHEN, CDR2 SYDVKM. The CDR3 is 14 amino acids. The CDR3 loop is CASRSGTGVYEQYF. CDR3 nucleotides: TGTGCCAGCAGGTCCGGGACAGGGGTATACGAGCAGTACTTC.

The DNA of the CDR3 is TGTGCCAGCAGCTTAGGGGTGACTAACACCGGGGAGCTGTTTTTT. Translation gives CASSLGVTNTGELFF. The rearrangement links TRBV11-3 to TRBJ2-2; no firm D call. The germline gives CDR1 SGHNT, CDR2 YENEEA. With 1 base removed from V and 2 bases from J, the gap between germline ends came to 8 bases. The length of the CDR3 is 15 residues.

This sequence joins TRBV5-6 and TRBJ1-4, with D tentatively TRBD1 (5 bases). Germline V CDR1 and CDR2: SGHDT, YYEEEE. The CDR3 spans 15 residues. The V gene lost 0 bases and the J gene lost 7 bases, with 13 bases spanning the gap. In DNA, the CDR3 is TGTGCCAGCAGCTTGGGCCAGCTAACAGGTGAAAAACTGTTTTTT. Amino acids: CASSLGQLTGEKLFF.

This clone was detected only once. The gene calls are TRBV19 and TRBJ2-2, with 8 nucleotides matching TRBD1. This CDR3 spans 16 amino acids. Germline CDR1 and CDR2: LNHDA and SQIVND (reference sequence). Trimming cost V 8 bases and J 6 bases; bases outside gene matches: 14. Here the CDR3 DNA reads TGTGCCAGTCGCCGGGACAGGTCCCGTGTCGCCGGGGAGCTGTTTTTT. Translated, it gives CASRRDRSRVAGELFF.

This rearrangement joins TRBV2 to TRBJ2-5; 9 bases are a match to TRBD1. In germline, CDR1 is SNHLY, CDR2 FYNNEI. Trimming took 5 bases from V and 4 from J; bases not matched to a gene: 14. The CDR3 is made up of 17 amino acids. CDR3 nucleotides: TGTGCCAGCAGTTATCCGGGACAGGGTCACTTGGGAGAGACCCAGTACTTC. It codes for CASSYPGQGHLGETQYF.

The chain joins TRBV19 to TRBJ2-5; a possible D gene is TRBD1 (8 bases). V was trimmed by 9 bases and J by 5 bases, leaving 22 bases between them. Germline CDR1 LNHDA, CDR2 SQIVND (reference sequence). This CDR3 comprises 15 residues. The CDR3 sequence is CASRGRGSFGETQYF. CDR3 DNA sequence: TGTGCCAGCAGGGGGCGCGGGAGTTTTGGGGAGACCCAGTACTTC. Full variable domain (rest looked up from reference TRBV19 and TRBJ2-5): DGGITQSPKYLFRKEGQNVTLSCEQNLNHDAMYWYRQDPGQGLRLIYYSQIVNDFQKGDIAEGYSVSREKKESFPLTVTSAQKNPTAFYLCASRGRGSFGETQYFGPGTRLLVL.

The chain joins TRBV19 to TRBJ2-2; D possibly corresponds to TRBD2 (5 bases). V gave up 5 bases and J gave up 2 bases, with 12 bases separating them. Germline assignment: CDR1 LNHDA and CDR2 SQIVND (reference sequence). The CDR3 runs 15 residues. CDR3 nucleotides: TGTGCCAGTAGTGCCTGGGGAGAAAACACCGGGGAGCTGTTTTTT. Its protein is CASSAWGENTGELFF.

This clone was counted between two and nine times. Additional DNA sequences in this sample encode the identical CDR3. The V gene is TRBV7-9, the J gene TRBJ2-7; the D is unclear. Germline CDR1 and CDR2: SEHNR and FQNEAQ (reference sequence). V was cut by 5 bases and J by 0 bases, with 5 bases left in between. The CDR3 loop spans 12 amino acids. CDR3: CASSPSSYEQYF. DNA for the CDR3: TGTGCCAGCAGCCCCAGCTCCTACGAGCAGTACTTC.

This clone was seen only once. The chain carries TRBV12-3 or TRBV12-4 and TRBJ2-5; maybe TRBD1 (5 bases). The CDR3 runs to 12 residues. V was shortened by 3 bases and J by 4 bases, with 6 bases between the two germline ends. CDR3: CASSFRGETQYF. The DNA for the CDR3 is TGTGCCAGCAGTTTTAGGGGAGAGACCCAGTACTTC.

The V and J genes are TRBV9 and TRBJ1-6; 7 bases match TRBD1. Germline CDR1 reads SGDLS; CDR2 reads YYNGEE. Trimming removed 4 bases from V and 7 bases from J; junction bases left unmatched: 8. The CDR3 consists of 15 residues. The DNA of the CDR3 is TGTGCCAGCAGCTCAGAGGGGGCCCGGAATTCACCCCTCCACTTT. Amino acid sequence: CASSSEGARNSPLHF.

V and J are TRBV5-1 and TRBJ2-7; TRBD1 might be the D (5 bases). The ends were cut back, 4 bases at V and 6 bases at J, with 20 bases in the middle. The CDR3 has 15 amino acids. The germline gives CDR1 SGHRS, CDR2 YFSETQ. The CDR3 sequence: CASSGAQAHRAEQYF. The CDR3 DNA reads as TGCGCCAGCAGCGGAGCACAGGCGCATCGCGCCGAGCAGTACTTC.

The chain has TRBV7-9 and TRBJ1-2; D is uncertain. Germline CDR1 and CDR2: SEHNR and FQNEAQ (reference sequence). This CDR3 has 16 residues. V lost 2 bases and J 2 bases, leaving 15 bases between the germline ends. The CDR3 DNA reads TGTGCCAGCAGCTTATTCAACGCGGCAGCCAACTATGGCTACACCTTC. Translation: CASSLFNAAANYGYTF.

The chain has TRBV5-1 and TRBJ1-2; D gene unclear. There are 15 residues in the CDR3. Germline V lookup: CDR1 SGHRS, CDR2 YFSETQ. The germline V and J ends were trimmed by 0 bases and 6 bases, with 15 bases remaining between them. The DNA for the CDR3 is TGCGCCAGCAGCTTGGCTAGTCGGGTAGGAGATGGCTACACCTTC. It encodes CASSLASRVGDGYTF.

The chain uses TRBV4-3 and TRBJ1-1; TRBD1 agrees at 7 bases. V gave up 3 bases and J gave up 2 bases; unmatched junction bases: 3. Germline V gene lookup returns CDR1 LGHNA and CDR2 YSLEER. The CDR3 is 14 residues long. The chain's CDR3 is CASSHRDSNTEAFF. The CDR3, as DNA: TGCGCCAGCAGCCACCGGGACAGCAACACTGAAGCTTTCTTT.

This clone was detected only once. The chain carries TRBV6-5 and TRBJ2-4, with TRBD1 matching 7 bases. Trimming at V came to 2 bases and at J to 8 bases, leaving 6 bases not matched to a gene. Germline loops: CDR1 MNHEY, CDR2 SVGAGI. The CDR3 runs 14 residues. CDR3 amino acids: CASSYLAGGDIQYF. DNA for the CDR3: TGTGCCAGCAGTTACCTGGCAGGGGGAGACATTCAGTACTTC.

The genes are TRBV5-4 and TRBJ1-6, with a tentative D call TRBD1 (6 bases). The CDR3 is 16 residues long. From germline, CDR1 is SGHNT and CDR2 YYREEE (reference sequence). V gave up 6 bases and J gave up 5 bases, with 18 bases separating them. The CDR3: CASNLLGGPNNSPLHF. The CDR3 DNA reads TGTGCCAGCAACCTTTTGGGGGGGCCAAATAATTCACCCCTCCACTTT.